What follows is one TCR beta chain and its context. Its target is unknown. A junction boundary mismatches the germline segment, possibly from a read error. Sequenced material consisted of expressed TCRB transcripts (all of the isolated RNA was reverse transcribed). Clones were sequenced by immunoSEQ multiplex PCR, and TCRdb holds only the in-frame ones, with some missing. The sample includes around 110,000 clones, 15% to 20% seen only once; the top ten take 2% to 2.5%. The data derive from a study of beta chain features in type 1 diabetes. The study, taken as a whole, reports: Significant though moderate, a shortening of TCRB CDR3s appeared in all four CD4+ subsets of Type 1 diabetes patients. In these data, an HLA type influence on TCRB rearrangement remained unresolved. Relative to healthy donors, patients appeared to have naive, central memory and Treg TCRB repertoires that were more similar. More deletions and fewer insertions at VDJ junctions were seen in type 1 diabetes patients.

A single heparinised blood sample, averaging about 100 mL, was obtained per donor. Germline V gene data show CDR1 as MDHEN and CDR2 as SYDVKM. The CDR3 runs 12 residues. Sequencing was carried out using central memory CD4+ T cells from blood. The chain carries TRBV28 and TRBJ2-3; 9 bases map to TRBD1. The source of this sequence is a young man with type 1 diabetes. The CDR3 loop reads CASSRPGQGRGF. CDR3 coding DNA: TGTGCCAGCAGCCGCCCGGGACAGGGAAGGGGTTTT.